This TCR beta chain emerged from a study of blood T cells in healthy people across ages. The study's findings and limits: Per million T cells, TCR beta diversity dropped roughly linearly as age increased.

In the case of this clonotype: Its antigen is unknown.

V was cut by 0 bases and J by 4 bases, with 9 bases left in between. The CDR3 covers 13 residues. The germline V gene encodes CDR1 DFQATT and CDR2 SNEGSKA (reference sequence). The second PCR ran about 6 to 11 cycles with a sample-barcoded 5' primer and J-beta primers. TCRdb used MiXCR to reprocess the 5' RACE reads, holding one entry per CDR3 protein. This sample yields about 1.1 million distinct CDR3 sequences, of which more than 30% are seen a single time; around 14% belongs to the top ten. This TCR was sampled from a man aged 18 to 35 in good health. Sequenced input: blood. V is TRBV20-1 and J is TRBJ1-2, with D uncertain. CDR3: CSARDLTLYGYTF. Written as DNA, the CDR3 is TGCAGTGCTAGAGATCTGACGCTCTATGGCTACACCTTC.